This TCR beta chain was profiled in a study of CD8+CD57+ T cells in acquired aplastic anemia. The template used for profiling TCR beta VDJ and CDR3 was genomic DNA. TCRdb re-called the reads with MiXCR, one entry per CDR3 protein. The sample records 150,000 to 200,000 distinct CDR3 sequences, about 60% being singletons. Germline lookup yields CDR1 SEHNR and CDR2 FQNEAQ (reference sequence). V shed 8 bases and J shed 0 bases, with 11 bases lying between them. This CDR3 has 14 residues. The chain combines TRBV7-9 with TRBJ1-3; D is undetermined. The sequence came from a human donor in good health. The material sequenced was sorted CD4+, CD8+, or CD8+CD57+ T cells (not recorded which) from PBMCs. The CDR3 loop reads CASLSWDSGNTIYF. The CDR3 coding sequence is TGTGCCAGCCTCTCTTGGGACTCTGGAAACACCATATATTTT.